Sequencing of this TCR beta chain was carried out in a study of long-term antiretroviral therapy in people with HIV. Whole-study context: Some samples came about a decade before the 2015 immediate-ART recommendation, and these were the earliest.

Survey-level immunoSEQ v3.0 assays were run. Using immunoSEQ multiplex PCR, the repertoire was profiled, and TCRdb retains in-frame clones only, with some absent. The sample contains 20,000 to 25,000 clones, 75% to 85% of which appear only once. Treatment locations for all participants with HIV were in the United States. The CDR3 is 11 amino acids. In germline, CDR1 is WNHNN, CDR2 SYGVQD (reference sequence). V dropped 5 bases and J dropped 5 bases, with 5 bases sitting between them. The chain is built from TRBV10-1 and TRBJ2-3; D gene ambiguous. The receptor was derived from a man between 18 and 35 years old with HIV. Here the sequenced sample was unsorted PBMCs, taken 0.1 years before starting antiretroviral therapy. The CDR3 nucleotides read TGCGCCAGCAGTTACGGAGATACGCAGTATTTT. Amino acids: CASSYGDTQYF.